One sample yielded the 31 T cell receptor beta chains listed below, sequenced in a study of CD8 T cells in Susac syndrome. RNA totalling roughly 0.5 to 1 ug underwent reverse transcription with random hexamers. TCRdb reanalysed the immunoSEQ multiplex PCR reads using MiXCR and keeps one entry per CDR3 protein. The sample includes 95,000 to 150,000 distinct CDR3 sequences, around 94% of them seen just once. Sequencing was performed on CD4+ T cells from PBMCs. The receptors derive from a human donor in good health.

The chain is built from TRBV20-1 and TRBJ2-3; D is unresolved. The ends were cut back, 3 bases at V and 0 bases at J, with 13 bases in the middle. This CDR3 is built from 15 residues. Per the germline V gene, CDR1 is DFQATT and CDR2 is SNEGSKA (reference sequence). The DNA of the CDR3 is TGCAGTGCTAGTAGCTTTGGCGGAAGCACAGATACGCAGTATTTT. Amino acids: CSASSFGGSTDTQYF.

V and J are TRBV6-6 and TRBJ1-4; D unclear. The CDR3 spans 14 residues. The germline V gene has CDR1 MNHNY and CDR2 SVGAGI (reference sequence). V was cut by 5 bases and J by 2 bases, with 9 bases left in between. The CDR3 reads CASSPPGTNEKLFF. The CDR3 region has the DNA TGTGCCAGCAGTCCCCCGGGGACTAATGAAAAACTGTTTTTT.

This clonotype was recorded only once. The chain employs TRBV6-1 and TRBJ2-7; D gene unclear. The CDR3 contains 14 residues. V was cut by 7 bases and J by 0 bases, with 13 bases left in between. The germline V gene has CDR1 MNHNS and CDR2 SASEGT. This CDR3 is CASIPTSVSYEQYF. CDR3 nucleotides: TGTGCCAGCATACCAACAAGCGTCTCCTACGAGCAGTACTTC.

The chain combines TRBV20-1 with TRBJ1-1; no clear D gene. This CDR3 spans 13 amino acids. Germline CDR1 reads DFQATT; CDR2 reads SNEGSKA (reference sequence). The V gene lost 0 bases and the J gene lost 2 bases, with 7 bases spanning the gap. CDR3 sequence: CSARDSTNTEAFF. Written as DNA, the CDR3 is TGCAGTGCTAGAGATAGCACCAACACTGAAGCTTTCTTT.

The J gene is TRBJ2-7, the V gene TRBV7-2; 7 bases agree with TRBD2. The CDR3 is 16 amino acids. J gave up 2 bases and V 5 bases, and 12 bases lay outside the gene matches. CDR1 and CDR2 from the germline V gene are SGHTA and FQGNSA. Written as DNA, the CDR3 is TGTGCCAGCAGCCCACGTAGGCTAGCGGATACCTACGAGCAGTACTTC. It codes for CASSPRRLADTYEQYF.

The chain carries TRBV20-1 and TRBJ1-1; 10 positions agree with TRBD1. In germline, CDR1 is DFQATT, CDR2 SNEGSKA (reference sequence). The CDR3 has 13 amino acids. V dropped 8 bases and J dropped 6; count of bases not matched to a gene: 9. As DNA, the CDR3 is TGCAGTCATCTACGGGACAGGGGAGCTGAAGCTTTCTTT. The encoded protein is CSHLRDRGAEAFF.

The CDR3 DNA reads as TGTGCCAGCAGCTTCGGACTAGCGGGATACGAGCAGTACTTC. Amino acid sequence: CASSFGLAGYEQYF. The V call is TRBV3-1, the J call TRBJ2-7; 12 bases are a match to TRBD2. The germline CDR1 and CDR2 sequences are LGHDT and YNNKEL (reference sequence). The V gene end was trimmed by 5 bases and the J gene end by 4 bases; junction bases not matched to a gene: 3. The CDR3 runs to 14 residues.

This sequence joins TRBV3-1 and TRBJ1-2; D is unclear. The CDR3 extends over 12 amino acids. Trimming stripped 0 bases from V and 4 bases from J, with 3 bases between. Looked up from germline, CDR1 is LGHDT and CDR2 is YNNKEL (reference sequence). DNA of the CDR3: TGTGCCAGCAGCCAAGAAAGCTATGGCTACACCTTC. This translates into CASSQESYGYTF.

The chain uses TRBV4-3 and TRBJ2-1; 7 bases agree with TRBD2. The germline CDR1 and CDR2 sequences are LGHNA and YSLEER. The CDR3 spans 18 residues. The ends lost 0 bases at V and 10 bases at J; junction bases unmatched: 18. CDR3 sequence (DNA): TGCGCCAGCAGCCAAGAAAGCGGGACGCGAGTCGGGGGAGCGGAGCAGTTCTTC. Amino acids: CASSQESGTRVGGAEQFF.

Only one count was recorded for this clonotype. This rearrangement joins TRBV20-1 to TRBJ2-5, with D tentatively TRBD1 or TRBD2 (7 bases each). The CDR3 extends over 15 amino acids. Germline assignment: CDR1 DFQATT and CDR2 SNEGSKA (reference sequence). The V gene lost 3 bases and the J gene lost 2 bases, with 16 bases spanning the gap. CDR3 bases: TGCAGTGCTAGGGGGGGGCCGGGACAGCAAGAGACCCAGTACTTC. Protein product: CSARGGPGQQETQYF.

The rearrangement joins TRBV6-5 to TRBJ2-6, with 10 positions matching TRBD1. Germline V gene data show CDR1 as MNHEY and CDR2 as SVGAGI. V gave up 2 bases and J gave up 0 bases; unmatched junction bases: 4. This CDR3 spans 18 amino acids. The CDR3, as DNA: TGTGCCAGCAGTTACCCAGACAGGGGGCTCTCTGGGGCCAACGTCCTGACTTTC. Its translation: CASSYPDRGLSGANVLTF.

J is TRBJ2-2 and V is TRBV19, with D perhaps TRBD2 (7 bases). The CDR3 has 15 residues. Trimming removed 11 bases from V and 5 bases from J, with 21 bases in between. CDR1 is LNHDA and CDR2 is SQIVND in the germline V gene (reference sequence). The CDR3 loop is CAGRGIGGRTGELFF. The DNA for the CDR3 is TGTGCCGGGAGGGGGATTGGCGGGAGAACCGGGGAGCTGTTTTTT.

This chain joins TRBV12-3 or TRBV12-4 and TRBJ2-7; D possibly matches TRBD1 or TRBD2 (5 bases each). V shed 5 bases and J shed 6 bases, with 17 bases lying between them. The CDR3 is 14 residues long. CDR3 DNA: TGTGCCAGCAGTGGGGGTGACAGTTCCGTCGAGCAGTACTTC. Protein: CASSGGDSSVEQYF.

This sequence joins TRBV30 and TRBJ2-2, with 9 nucleotides matching TRBD1. V lost 4 bases, J lost 4 bases, and 10 bases stayed unmatched. CDR3 length: 16 amino acids. Germline lookup yields CDR1 GTSNPN and CDR2 SVGIG (reference sequence). CDR3 nucleotide sequence: TGTGCCTGGAACGACAGGGGGGGCTCTACCACCGGGGAGCTGTTTTTT. It is translated as CAWNDRGGSTTGELFF.

The gene calls are TRBV4-1 and TRBJ2-2; the D is unclear. The CDR3 extends over 15 amino acids. Per germline, CDR1 MGHRA and CDR2 YSYEKL. V lost 0 bases and J lost 4, with 9 bases in between. CDR3 DNA: TGCGCCAGCAGCCAAGATTACAGACTCACCGGGGAGCTGTTTTTT. Protein sequence: CASSQDYRLTGELFF.

The chain couples TRBV29-1 to TRBJ1-1; unclear D gene. The CDR3 totals 12 residues. Trimming took 6 bases from V and 4 from J, leaving 12 bases between them. Germline V gene sequence: CDR1 SQVTM, CDR2 ANQGSEA. CDR3: CSVPGVGTEAFF. The CDR3 nucleotides are TGCAGCGTCCCCGGCGTGGGCACTGAAGCTTTCTTT.

CDR3 in DNA: TGTGCCAGCAGTGAAGGGGGGGCAGGTACCTACGAGCAGTACTTC. Amino acid sequence: CASSEGGAGTYEQYF. The rearrangement joins TRBV6-1 to TRBJ2-7; the D gene could be TRBD1 or TRBD2 (6 bases each). The CDR3 length is 15 residues. From germline, CDR1 is MNHNS and CDR2 SASEGT. V was pared by 1 base and J by 2 bases, with 12 bases between.

The gene calls are TRBV12-3 or TRBV12-4 and TRBJ2-1, with 10 nucleotides matching TRBD2. This CDR3 contains 13 residues. Trimming took 3 bases from V and 10 from J; bases not matched to a gene: 3. The CDR3 loop is CASSLKREGEQFF. The CDR3 coding sequence is TGTGCCAGCAGTTTGAAGCGGGAGGGCGAGCAGTTCTTC.

The V and J genes are TRBV9 and TRBJ2-5; the D is unclear. Germline CDR1 and CDR2: SGDLS and YYNGEE. Trimming took 4 bases from V and 1 from J, leaving 8 bases between them. The CDR3 has 13 amino acids. DNA of the CDR3: TGTGCCAGCAGCCAGACCCCCCAAGAGACCCAGTACTTC. It encodes CASSQTPQETQYF.

The chain links TRBV7-9 to TRBJ2-2; 8 bases match TRBD1. Trimming cost V 5 bases and J 1 base; bases outside gene matches: 6. In germline, CDR1 is SEHNR, CDR2 FQNEAQ (reference sequence). This CDR3 region has 16 residues. CDR3 region: CASSASGTGNTGELFF. The DNA of the CDR3 is TGTGCCAGCAGCGCATCCGGGACAGGGAACACCGGGGAGCTGTTTTTT. Combining the CDR3 with reference TRBV7-9 and TRBJ2-2 gives the whole variable domain DTGVSQNPRHKITKRGQNVTFRCDPISEHNRLYWYRQTLGQGPEFLTYFQNEAQLEKSRLLSDRFSAERPKGSFSTLEIQRTEQGDSAMYLCASSASGTGNTGELFFGEGSRLTVL.

In its sample, this clonotype was seen once. The chain couples TRBV5-1 to TRBJ2-2; possibly TRBD1 for D (5 bases). This CDR3 has 14 amino acids. V shed 2 bases and J shed 1 base, with 6 bases lying between them. Looked up from germline, CDR1 is SGHRS and CDR2 is YFSETQ. DNA for the CDR3: TGCGCCAGCAGCTTTACAGGGAACACCGGGGAGCTGTTTTTT. Amino acid sequence: CASSFTGNTGELFF. Using reference TRBV5-1 and TRBJ2-2 for the parts outside the CDR3, the full variable domain is KAGVTQTPRYLIKTRGQQVTLSCSPISGHRSVSWYQQTPGQGLQFLFEYFSETQRNKGNFPGRFSGRQFSNSRSEMNVSTLELGDSALYLCASSFTGNTGELFFGEGSRLTVL.

J is TRBJ2-5 and V is TRBV29-1; either TRBD1 or TRBD2 may fit D (5 bases each). Trimming removed 2 bases from V and 7 bases from J, with 17 bases in between. In germline, CDR1 is SQVTM, CDR2 ANQGSEA. The CDR3 covers 14 residues. The CDR3 spells CSVELGTSVGTQYF. DNA for the CDR3: TGCAGCGTTGAATTAGGGACCTCGGTTGGGACCCAGTACTTC.

The chain links TRBV27 to TRBJ2-2; D remains unclear. With 3 bases removed from V and 4 bases from J, the gap between germline ends came to 6 bases. Germline lookup yields CDR1 MNHEY and CDR2 SMNVEV (reference sequence). This CDR3 spans 13 amino acids. This CDR3 reads CASSLTRTGELFF. The CDR3, as DNA: TGTGCCAGCAGTTTGACGCGCACCGGGGAGCTGTTTTTT.

Only one count was recorded for this clonotype. This chain links TRBV24-1 with TRBJ2-1; D is tentatively TRBD1 or TRBD2 (5 bases each). Trimming shortened V by 6 bases and J by 5 bases, and 13 bases separated the two germline ends. CDR3 length: 14 residues. CDR1 is KGHDR, CDR2 SFDVKD, per germline. The CDR3 here is CATSKGEIHNEQFF. CDR3 in DNA: TGTGCCACCAGTAAAGGGGAGATCCACAATGAGCAGTTCTTC.

This chain joins TRBV5-1 and TRBJ2-1; no firm D call. CDR3 length: 12 residues. CDR1 is SGHRS, CDR2 YFSETQ, per germline. V gave up 2 bases and J gave up 9 bases, with 9 bases separating them. CDR3 DNA: TGCGCCAGCAGCTTCGGGTACGGTGAGCAGTTCTTC. This sequence encodes CASSFGYGEQFF. Full variable domain (rest looked up from reference TRBV5-1 and TRBJ2-1): KAGVTQTPRYLIKTRGQQVTLSCSPISGHRSVSWYQQTPGQGLQFLFEYFSETQRNKGNFPGRFSGRQFSNSRSEMNVSTLELGDSALYLCASSFGYGEQFFGPGTRLTVL.

Only one count was recorded for this clonotype. The V and J genes are TRBV7-2 and TRBJ2-1; TRBD1 matches at 10 bases. J gave up 1 base and V 5 bases, and 2 bases lay outside the gene matches. The CDR3 sequence is 15 residues long. Germline loops: CDR1 SGHTA, CDR2 FQGNSA. The CDR3 reads CASSQDRGSYNEQFF. CDR3 in DNA: TGTGCCAGCAGCCAGGACAGGGGGTCCTACAATGAGCAGTTCTTC.

The CDR3 DNA sequence: TGCGCCAGCAGCTTGGCTCAGGGGAGAGAGGAAAAACTGTTTTTT. Its protein is CASSLAQGREEKLFF. V and J are TRBV5-1 and TRBJ1-4; maybe TRBD1 (6 bases). Germline V gene lookup returns CDR1 SGHRS and CDR2 YFSETQ. This CDR3 comprises 15 residues. V was pared by 0 bases and J by 8 bases, with 14 bases between.

This sequence joins TRBV5-1 and TRBJ1-1, with no clear D. Germline V gene sequence: CDR1 SGHRS, CDR2 YFSETQ. CDR3 length: 14 residues. Trimming stripped 0 bases from V and 1 base from J, with 7 bases between. The CDR3 coding sequence is TGCGCCAGCAGCTTGGAGGTCGAGAACACTGAAGCTTTCTTT. Translation gives CASSLEVENTEAFF.

The count of this clonotype is one. Here the CDR3 DNA reads TGTGCCAGCAGCCAACGAGCTCCGGCGGGTGGCTACACCTTC. This encodes CASSQRAPAGGYTF. The rearrangement joins TRBV3-1 to TRBJ1-2; D is ambiguous. The CDR3 loop spans 14 amino acids. Germline CDR1 reads LGHDT; CDR2 reads YNNKEL (reference sequence). V lost 2 bases and J 7 bases, leaving 14 bases between the germline ends.

Only one count was recorded for this clonotype. The chain joins TRBV4-1 to TRBJ1-1, with 8 bases identical to TRBD1. The CDR3 loop spans 16 amino acids. Germline CDR1 reads MGHRA; CDR2 reads YSYEKL. Trimming cost V 1 base and J 1 base; bases outside gene matches: 5. CDR3 loop: CASSQAPGQANTEAFF. CDR3 DNA sequence: TGCGCCAGCAGCCAAGCCCCGGGACAGGCGAACACTGAAGCTTTCTTT.

The chain is built from TRBV5-6 and TRBJ1-4, with a tentative D call TRBD1 (6 bases). Trimming removed 0 bases at V and 8 bases at J, with 17 bases between. Germline CDR1 is SGHDT and CDR2 is YYEEEE. The CDR3 is 16 residues long. DNA for the CDR3: TGTGCCAGCAGCTTGGTAGGAGGCAGGGGAGGCGAAAAACTGTTTTTT. Its translation is CASSLVGGRGGEKLFF.